This TCR beta chain was profiled in a study of cytomegalovirus exposure and HLA in healthy donors. Nominal health characterized the donors when sampled, though unrecorded immune exposures were likely. PCR primers comprised 60 Vbeta and 13 Jbeta primers. This table comes from immunoSEQ multiplex PCR, and its TCRdb copy is limited to in-frame clones, with some not included. The sample has about 130,000 clones, about 81% seen once. Sequenced material: PBMCs. The clonotype was recovered from a woman between 45 and 65 years old in good health and CMV-seropositive.

DNA for the CDR3: TGTGCCAGCTCACCAAGGGTGGGGCTTACGAACACTGAAGCTTTCTTT. Translating it yields CASSPRVGLTNTEAFF. The chain couples TRBV18 to TRBJ1-1; D may be TRBD1 (5 bases). Germline V CDR1 and CDR2: KGHSH, LQKENI. The V gene lost 2 bases and the J gene lost 1 base, with 14 bases spanning the gap. The CDR3 spans 16 residues.